This T cell receptor beta chain was found in a study of control samples from healthy donors and cancer patients. J lost 0 bases, V lost 0 bases, and 17 bases had no gene match. The germline V gene encodes CDR1 LGHNT and CDR2 FRNRAP. The CDR3 extends over 22 amino acids. This clone was counted between two and nine times. TCRdb's copy holds only in-frame clones and misses some; the assay was immunoSEQ multiplex PCR. Among about 85,000 clones listed, roughly nine tenths were seen once. This chain uses TRBV12-5 with TRBJ2-6, with TRBD1 matching over 7 bases. The receptor was derived from a woman aged 60-75 years in good health. The sequencing sample was made of blood. CDR3 in amino acids: CASGLVIPESTGTPSGANVLTF. DNA for the CDR3: TGTGCTAGTGGTTTGGTAATTCCCGAATCGACAGGGACCCCCTCTGGGGCCAACGTCCTGACTTTC.